This TCR beta chain emerged from a study of OX40 agonist ivuxolimab in advanced cancers. Repertoires were generated with immunoSEQ multiplex PCR, while TCRdb's copy carries only in-frame clones and drops some. Of approximately 30,000 clones in the sample, 75% to 90% are singletons; the top ten hold around a third. This CDR3 has 15 amino acids. V lost 10 bases to trimming and J lost 7 bases, with 20 bases between them. Germline-derived CDR1 and CDR2 are MNHEY and SMNVEV (reference sequence). Sequenced material: CD4+ or CD8+ T cells sorted from blood, taken in a trial of the OX40 agonist ivuxolimab. The sequence was obtained from an adult with an advanced solid tumor such as melanoma, head and neck, liver or kidney cancer. The gene calls are TRBV27 and TRBJ1-6; tentatively, D is TRBD1 (6 bases). CDR3 DNA: TGTGCCACCTCCCTCGGACAGCTCCAGAATTCACCCCTCCACTTT. Translation: CATSLGQLQNSPLHF.